One sample yielded the 32 T cell receptor beta chains listed below, sequenced in a study of cytomegalovirus exposure and HLA in healthy donors. The PCR used 60 Vbeta and 13 Jbeta primers. Assay used: immunoSEQ multiplex PCR; TCRdb lists only in-frame clones, some missing. The repertoire includes roughly 150,000 clones, over 70% of them detected once, and about 1.4% sits in the top ten. Sequencing used PBMCs. These receptor sequences come from a woman younger than 35 in good health and CMV-seronegative.

This chain connects TRBV30 to TRBJ1-4; 7 bases are a match to TRBD1. Germline V CDR1 and CDR2: GTSNPN, SVGIG (reference sequence). J was trimmed by 8 bases and V by 0 bases; bases with no gene match: 9. CDR3 size: 15 residues. The CDR3 nucleotides are TGTGCCTGGAGTGTACTAGGGGGCTATAACGAAAAACTGTTTTTT. This codes for CAWSVLGGYNEKLFF.

This clone came up a few times. This sequence joins TRBV19 and TRBJ1-1; 11 nucleotides align to TRBD1. Trimming removed 1 base from V and 8 bases from J; junction bases left unmatched: 12. Germline assignment: CDR1 LNHDA and CDR2 SQIVND (reference sequence). This CDR3 has 17 amino acids. This CDR3 reads CASSIGNPGTGGLEAFF. CDR3 coding DNA: TGTGCCAGTAGTATAGGAAATCCCGGGACAGGGGGTTTAGAAGCTTTCTTT.

The chain couples TRBV11-2 to TRBJ2-7; no clear D. The ends were cut back, 1 base at V and 3 bases at J, with 4 bases in the middle. Germline lookup yields CDR1 SGHAT and CDR2 FQNNGV. The CDR3 totals 12 residues. CDR3 region: CASSLVVYEQYF. In DNA form, the CDR3 reads TGTGCCAGCAGCTTAGTAGTCTACGAGCAGTACTTC.

The CDR3 DNA is TGTGCTAGTGGTTTGAACGGTAACCCCTACGAGCAGTACTTC. Translation gives CASGLNGNPYEQYF. V is TRBV12-5 and J is TRBJ2-7, with unresolved D. The V end was cut by 2 bases, the J end by 2 bases, with 10 bases between. There are 14 residues in the CDR3. Germline V gene lookup returns CDR1 LGHNT and CDR2 FRNRAP.

This clone was seen just once. In nucleotides, the CDR3 is TGTGCCAGCAGCTTGGCGTGGGGGGACTACAATGAGCAGTTCTTC. Its protein is CASSLAWGDYNEQFF. The chain is built from TRBV5-5 and TRBJ2-1, with D perhaps TRBD2 (6 bases). The CDR3 has 15 residues. The V end was cut by 0 bases, the J end by 3 bases, with 10 bases between. The germline V gene has CDR1 SGHKS and CDR2 YYEKEE (reference sequence).

This clone was recorded a few times. This chain uses TRBV11-2 with TRBJ2-2; D uncertain. V shed 3 bases and J shed 2 bases, with 4 bases lying between them. CDR3 length: 13 residues. From germline, CDR1 is SGHAT and CDR2 FQNNGV. The CDR3 here is CASSLTNTGELFF. CDR3 nucleotide sequence: TGTGCCAGCAGCTTGACAAACACCGGGGAGCTGTTTTTT.

The genes are TRBV5-1 and TRBJ1-2; possible D gene TRBD1, 5 bases. The ends were cut back, 10 bases at V and 2 bases at J, with 15 bases in the middle. In germline, CDR1 is SGHRS, CDR2 YFSETQ. The CDR3 contains 13 residues. The CDR3 DNA sequence: TGCGCCTCGGGGGAGACCTCAAACTATGGCTACACCTTC. Its protein product is CASGETSNYGYTF.

The rearrangement uses TRBV6-1 and TRBJ1-1; 9 bases line up with TRBD1. V gave up 6 bases and J gave up 4 bases; unmatched junction bases: 9. This CDR3 is 15 amino acids long. From germline, CDR1 is MNHNS and CDR2 SASEGT. This CDR3 reads CASSEQGAVSTEAFF. CDR3 nucleotides: TGTGCCAGCAGCGAACAGGGGGCGGTATCCACTGAAGCTTTCTTT.

In this sample, this clone turned up a few times. The chain combines TRBV27 with TRBJ2-1; a possible D gene is TRBD2 (6 bases). CDR1 is MNHEY and CDR2 is SMNVEV in the germline V gene (reference sequence). The CDR3 is made up of 15 amino acids. V was clipped by 5 bases and J by 8 bases, with 19 bases between them. The CDR3 nucleotides read TGTGCCAGCAGTCAAGGGACTGCCTACGGCGATGAGCAGTTCTTC. Translated: CASSQGTAYGDEQFF.

J is TRBJ1-2 and V is TRBV5-1; 8 bases line up with TRBD1. CDR3 length equals 17 residues. Germline trimming cut 4 bases from V and 1 base from J; bases unmatched to any gene: 12. Germline V gene data show CDR1 as SGHRS and CDR2 as YFSETQ. CDR3 sequence reads: CASSPRQGTRLNYGYTF. In DNA form, the CDR3 reads TGCGCCAGCAGCCCGAGACAGGGGACTCGACTTAACTATGGCTACACCTTC.

This chain joins TRBV6-1 and TRBJ1-4; no clear D gene. This CDR3 is 13 amino acids long. Trimming shortened V by 7 bases and J by 8 bases, and 14 bases separated the two germline ends. From germline, CDR1 is MNHNS and CDR2 SASEGT. CDR3: CASNPGEQEKLFF. CDR3 coding DNA: TGTGCCAGCAACCCCGGGGAGCAAGAAAAACTGTTTTTT.

The chain combines TRBV20-1 with TRBJ1-4, with D possibly being TRBD1 (5 bases). Germline assignment: CDR1 DFQATT and CDR2 SNEGSKA (reference sequence). The CDR3 loop spans 11 amino acids. V gave up 6 bases and J gave up 8 bases, with 10 bases separating them. This CDR3 is CSADSVEKLFF. The CDR3 nucleotides are TGCAGTGCCGACAGTGTCGAAAAACTGTTTTTT.

The genes are TRBV2 and TRBJ2-1, with D perhaps matching TRBD2 (5 bases). The CDR3 consists of 15 residues. The germline V and J ends were trimmed by 4 bases and 4 bases, with 14 bases remaining between them. Germline V gene lookup returns CDR1 SNHLY and CDR2 FYNNEI. The CDR3 nucleotides read TGTGCCAGCAGTGTTTTACTAGGAGAGTACAATGAGCAGTTCTTC. This gives the protein CASSVLLGEYNEQFF.

This clone turned up a few times. This chain uses TRBV5-1 with TRBJ1-3; D possibly corresponds to TRBD1 (6 bases). The CDR3 runs to 14 residues. Germline V lookup: CDR1 SGHRS, CDR2 YFSETQ. V was trimmed by 3 bases and J by 0 bases, leaving 7 bases between them. In DNA form, the CDR3 reads TGCGCCAGCAGCTCGGGACACTCTGGAAACACCATATATTTT. Residues: CASSSGHSGNTIYF.

The rearrangement links TRBV18 to TRBJ2-1; possible D gene TRBD2, 6 bases. The CDR3 is 16 residues long. Trimming removed 0 bases from V and 2 bases from J, with 11 bases in between. The germline gives CDR1 KGHSH, CDR2 LQKENI. CDR3 bases: TGTGCCAGCTCACCACCGGGGGGAGTACCCTACAATGAGCAGTTCTTC. Protein sequence: CASSPPGGVPYNEQFF.

The chain joins TRBV4-1 to TRBJ2-7; TRBD2 aligns across 10 bases. Trimming took 1 base from V and 2 from J; bases not matched to a gene: 5. This CDR3 is 16 amino acids long. In germline, CDR1 is MGHRA, CDR2 YSYEKL. The CDR3 region is CASSQVKRGGPYEQYF. The CDR3, as DNA: TGCGCCAGCAGCCAAGTAAAGCGGGGGGGCCCCTACGAGCAGTACTTC.

This chain links TRBV13 with TRBJ1-2; 10 nucleotides align to TRBD1. From germline, CDR1 is PRHDT and CDR2 FYEKMQ (reference sequence). This CDR3 has 13 residues. The J segment lost 8 bases and the V segment lost 5 bases, leaving 5 bases of the junction unmatched. This CDR3 is CASSIGTGVGYTF. CDR3 sequence (DNA): TGTGCCAGCAGCATTGGGACAGGGGTCGGCTACACCTTC.

Concerning this clone itself: The junction and the germline gene differ at one end; a read error may be behind it. In the same sample, other DNA sequences code for this CDR3. This sequence joins TRBV5-4 and TRBJ2-7, with 8 bases fitting TRBD1. The CDR3 is 15 amino acids. Germline V gene data show CDR1 as SGHNT and CDR2 as YYREEE (reference sequence). The CDR3 reads CASSLDSGTGVEQYF. The CDR3 nucleotides read TGTGCTAGCAGCTTGGATTCCGGGACAGGCGTCGAGCAGTACTTC.

The J gene is TRBJ1-5, the V gene TRBV2; D is unresolved. Germline loops: CDR1 SNHLY, CDR2 FYNNEI. Trimming cost V 4 bases and J 2 bases, with 9 bases left between them. This CDR3 comprises 14 residues. The CDR3 DNA is TGTGCCAGCAGTGGCCTAGCGGGCAATCAGCCCCAGCATTTT. Its protein is CASSGLAGNQPQHF. Together with reference TRBV2 and TRBJ1-5, the CDR3 gives the full variable domain: EPEVTQTPSHQVTQMGQEVILRCVPISNHLYFYWYRQILGQKVEFLVSFYNNEISEKSEIFDDQFSVERPDGSNFTLKIRSTKLEDSAMYFCASSGLAGNQPQHFGDGTRLSIL.

The rearrangement links TRBV7-9 to TRBJ1-2, with TRBD1 as a possible D gene (6 bases). The CDR3 has 14 residues. Germline assignment: CDR1 SEHNR and CDR2 FQNEAQ (reference sequence). V lost 5 bases and J lost 6, with 16 bases in between. CDR3 loop: CASSTHRAEDGYTF. The CDR3 bases are TGTGCCAGCAGCACACACAGGGCCGAGGATGGCTACACCTTC.

The chain employs TRBV19 and TRBJ1-3; possibly TRBD1 for D (5 bases). Germline-derived CDR1 and CDR2 are LNHDA and SQIVND (reference sequence). The V and J ends lost 3 bases and 4 bases respectively, with 10 bases between them. The CDR3 consists of 14 residues. CDR3 sequence reads: CASSMRTLGNTIYF. The DNA of the CDR3 is TGTGCCAGTAGTATGCGGACATTGGGAAACACCATATATTTT. The entire variable domain, with the rest obtained from reference TRBV19 and TRBJ1-3, is as follows: DGGITQSPKYLFRKEGQNVTLSCEQNLNHDAMYWYRQDPGQGLRLIYYSQIVNDFQKGDIAEGYSVSREKKESFPLTVTSAQKNPTAFYLCASSMRTLGNTIYFGEGSWLTVV.

Regarding this clone: An end of the junction differs from the germline gene, which may be a read error. The chain joins TRBV20-1 to TRBJ2-1; 11 bases align to TRBD1. The length of the CDR3 is 11 residues. Germline CDR1 reads DFQATT; CDR2 reads SNEGSKA (reference sequence). CDR3 nucleotide sequence: TGTGTAGGGGGACAGGGGGGGGAGCAGTTCTTC. The encoded protein is CVGGQGGEQFF.

This chain connects TRBV7-9 to TRBJ1-2; D is possibly TRBD1 (5 bases). The germline gives CDR1 SEHNR, CDR2 FQNEAQ (reference sequence). The V and J ends lost 4 bases and 5 bases respectively, with 23 bases between them. The CDR3 has 17 amino acids. The CDR3: CASSSRGRGGDIYGYTF. The CDR3 region has the DNA TGTGCCAGCAGCTCGCGAGGGAGAGGAGGGGATATATATGGCTACACCTTC.

This clone was found a few times. The V gene is TRBV7-8, the J gene TRBJ1-2; TRBD1 matches 10 bases. Germline CDR1 and CDR2: SGHVS and FQNEAQ. With V trimmed by 4 bases and J by 3 bases, 11 bases remained unmatched. This CDR3 is built from 17 residues. Written as DNA, the CDR3 is TGTGCCAGCAGCTCCGGACAGGGGGTGCTAAGGGACTATGGCTACACCTTC. It is translated as CASSSGQGVLRDYGYTF.

This chain connects TRBV28 to TRBJ1-5, with 7 bases lining up with TRBD1. Trimming removed 7 bases from V and 7 bases from J; junction bases left unmatched: 10. The CDR3 has 14 residues. Looked up from germline, CDR1 is MDHEN and CDR2 is SYDVKM. The chain's CDR3 is CASTQGGSRQPQHF. For the CDR3, the DNA is TGTGCCAGCACCCAGGGGGGCTCTAGGCAGCCCCAGCATTTT.

The chain employs TRBV6-1 and TRBJ2-5; D not resolved. The CDR3 extends over 16 amino acids. Trimming took 1 base from V and 4 from J, leaving 16 bases between them. Germline loops: CDR1 MNHNS, CDR2 SASEGT. Here the CDR3 reads CASSEDGYNSRETQYF. In nucleotides, the CDR3 is TGTGCCAGCAGTGAAGATGGGTATAACAGCCGAGAGACCCAGTACTTC.

For the CDR3, the DNA is TGTGCCACCAGCAGAGATGTGCGTACTGAAGCTTTCTTT. This gives the protein CATSRDVRTEAFF. The rearrangement links TRBV15 to TRBJ1-1; D is unresolved. V was shortened by 0 bases and J by 5 bases, with 7 bases between the two germline ends. The CDR3 covers 13 residues. Per the germline V gene, CDR1 is LNHNV and CDR2 is YYDKDF (reference sequence).

This clone was seen a handful of times. The chain is built from TRBV5-6 and TRBJ2-3; 10 bases line up with TRBD2. CDR1 and CDR2 (germline): SGHDT, YYEEEE. This CDR3 has 15 amino acids. V gave up 1 base and J gave up 8 bases; unmatched junction bases: 7. The CDR3 DNA reads as TGTGCCAGCAGCTTGTGGCTAGGACTAGCGGTTACGCAGTATTTT. Its translation: CASSLWLGLAVTQYF.

V and J are TRBV19 and TRBJ1-2; possible D gene TRBD1, 5 bases. The CDR3 sequence is 16 residues long. Germline V gene sequence: CDR1 LNHDA, CDR2 SQIVND (reference sequence). Trimming removed 5 bases from V and 2 bases from J, with 18 bases in between. The CDR3 here is CASSHPPARGNYGYTF. CDR3 nucleotides: TGTGCCAGTAGTCACCCCCCCGCCCGGGGGAACTATGGCTACACCTTC. Based on the CDR3 plus reference TRBV19 and TRBJ1-2, the full variable domain is DGGITQSPKYLFRKEGQNVTLSCEQNLNHDAMYWYRQDPGQGLRLIYYSQIVNDFQKGDIAEGYSVSREKKESFPLTVTSAQKNPTAFYLCASSHPPARGNYGYTFGSGTRLTVV.

The V call is TRBV7-9, the J call TRBJ2-1, with 10 nucleotides matching TRBD2. After removal of 3 bases from V and 4 bases from J, the junction contained 3 bases not matched to a gene. In germline, CDR1 is SEHNR, CDR2 FQNEAQ (reference sequence). The CDR3 covers 15 residues. The DNA of the CDR3 is TGTGCCAGCAGCTTTACTAGCGGGGCTTACAATGAGCAGTTCTTC. Protein sequence: CASSFTSGAYNEQFF.

This clone came up a few times. This rearrangement joins TRBV4-1 to TRBJ1-5; 8 bases are a match to TRBD1. With V trimmed by 7 bases and J by 2 bases, 7 bases remained unmatched. The CDR3 contains 15 residues. CDR1 MGHRA and CDR2 YSYEKL come from the germline V gene. CDR3 residues: CASTPGTGGNQPQHF. The CDR3 nucleotides are TGCGCCAGCACCCCCGGGACAGGAGGCAATCAGCCCCAGCATTTT.

This rearrangement joins TRBV19 to TRBJ1-1, with a possible D match to TRBD1 (6 bases). From germline, CDR1 is LNHDA and CDR2 SQIVND (reference sequence). Trimming removed 6 bases at V and 5 bases at J, with 13 bases between. There are 13 residues in the CDR3. The CDR3 coding sequence is TGTGCCAGTAGGATTACAGGGATGACTGAAGCTTTCTTT. Protein: CASRITGMTEAFF.